The clone carrying this T cell receptor beta chain has just one count. Its antigen is unidentified. The germline CDR1 and CDR2 sequences are SEHNR and FQNEAQ (reference sequence). The CDR3 runs to 16 residues. Trimming removed 0 bases at V and 1 base at J, with 12 bases between. The data originate from a study of T cell responses to AZD1222 COVID-19 vaccine. General study points: The number of AZD1222 recipients seropositive at baseline was only five or six.

The assay was immunoSEQ multiplex PCR, and TCRdb's table has in-frame clones only and misses some. Here the sample spans about 140,000 clones, roughly 90% being singletons. V is TRBV7-9 and J is TRBJ1-1; no definite D call. The TCR originated in an adult in good health. This material consisted of peripheral blood, taken on day 0 of AZD1222 vaccination. This CDR3 is CASSLAVAGPNTEAFF. The CDR3 DNA reads as TGTGCCAGCAGCTTAGCCGTGGCAGGCCCGAACACTGAAGCTTTCTTT.